A single sample gave rise to the 17 T cell receptor beta chains below, sequenced in a study of cytomegalovirus exposure and HLA in healthy donors. The assay was immunoSEQ multiplex PCR, and TCRdb's table has in-frame clones only and misses some. The data contain roughly 120,000 clones, around 89% of them seen just once; the ten biggest clones take up around 6%. Sequenced input: PBMCs. These receptors all stem from a woman under 30 in good health and CMV-seropositive.

The chain is built from TRBV19 and TRBJ1-1; 7 nucleotides match TRBD1. With V trimmed by 10 bases and J by 9 bases, 8 bases remained unmatched. In germline, CDR1 is LNHDA, CDR2 SQIVND (reference sequence). CDR3 length: 11 amino acids. This chain's CDR3 is CATATGVKAFF. Here the CDR3 DNA reads TGTGCCACCGCCACAGGGGTGAAAGCTTTCTTT.

The chain is built from TRBV7-8 and TRBJ1-2; possible D gene TRBD1, 5 bases. The CDR3 consists of 15 residues. Trimming pared 5 bases from V and 0 bases from J, leaving 13 bases between. CDR1 and CDR2 from the germline V gene are SGHVS and FQNEAQ. The CDR3 DNA sequence: TGTGCCAGCAGCCCAGACAGTTCCGCTAACTATGGCTACACCTTC. This codes for CASSPDSSANYGYTF.

The chain combines TRBV27 with TRBJ2-7; D unclear. The germline V and J ends were trimmed by 5 bases and 2 bases, with 7 bases remaining between them. The length of the CDR3 is 12 residues. CDR1 MNHEY and CDR2 SMNVEV come from the germline V gene (reference sequence). Here the CDR3 DNA reads TGTGCCAGCAGTCACAGTCCCTACGAGCAGTACTTC. Its translation is CASSHSPYEQYF.

The gene calls are TRBV11-2 and TRBJ1-1; 8 bases map to TRBD1. V was clipped by 7 bases and J by 1 base; unmatched bases: 2. The length of the CDR3 is 13 residues. Germline V gene data show CDR1 as SGHAT and CDR2 as FQNNGV. CDR3 loop: CASNGQGNTEAFF. CDR3 nucleotide sequence: TGTGCCAGCAACGGACAGGGGAACACTGAAGCTTTCTTT.

This chain connects TRBV7-6 to TRBJ2-1, with 10 bases aligning to TRBD1. This CDR3 has 16 residues. The V segment lost 5 bases and the J segment 0 bases; nucleotides outside the gene matches: 4. Germline V gene data show CDR1 as SGHVS and CDR2 as FNYEAQ. CDR3 loop: CASSARTGGSYNEQFF. In DNA, the CDR3 is TGTGCCAGCAGCGCCAGGACAGGGGGCTCCTACAATGAGCAGTTCTTC.

J is TRBJ2-1 and V is TRBV5-6; perhaps TRBD1 as D (5 bases). The germline gives CDR1 SGHDT, CDR2 YYEEEE. This CDR3 spans 13 amino acids. Between the trimmed V and J ends, which lost 4 bases and 1 base, there was a span of 6 bases. Here the CDR3 DNA reads TGTGCCAGCAGCCCAGGGTCCTACAATGAGCAGTTCTTC. Its translation is CASSPGSYNEQFF.

The chain employs TRBV5-1 and TRBJ1-3, with TRBD1 matching over 10 bases. Germline CDR1 SGHRS, CDR2 YFSETQ. The CDR3 extends over 15 amino acids. J gave up 4 bases and V 5 bases, and 6 bases lay outside the gene matches. This CDR3 is CASRPGQGGGNTIYF. The CDR3 DNA reads as TGCGCCAGCAGACCCGGACAGGGGGGAGGAAACACCATATATTTT.

V is TRBV4-1 and J is TRBJ2-5; 12 bases match TRBD1. Germline loops: CDR1 MGHRA, CDR2 YSYEKL. There are 16 residues in the CDR3. V lost 0 bases and J lost 5; bases outside the gene matches: 4. CDR3 residues: CASSQDGTGGGETQYF. The CDR3 DNA is TGCGCCAGCAGCCAAGATGGGACAGGGGGCGGTGAGACCCAGTACTTC.

This rearrangement joins TRBV5-1 to TRBJ2-7; TRBD1 is a possible D gene (6 bases). CDR3 size: 17 residues. V shed 4 bases and J shed 2 bases, with 22 bases lying between them. Germline V gene data show CDR1 as SGHRS and CDR2 as YFSETQ. CDR3 sequence: CASSRKTGTTLPYEQYF. In nucleotides, the CDR3 is TGCGCCAGCAGCCGGAAGACCGGGACAACTCTCCCCTACGAGCAGTACTTC.

The chain combines TRBV23-1 with TRBJ2-2; no firm D call. TRBV23-1 has ORF status, its function being uncertain. Between the trimmed V and J ends, which lost 1 base and 4 bases, there was a span of 7 bases. The CDR3 spans 14 residues. CDR3 nucleotides: TGCGCCAGCAGTCAATTTTGGAGCACCGGGGAGCTGTTTTTT. Translation: CASSQFWSTGELFF.

The chain employs TRBV5-1 and TRBJ2-7, with 9 bases lining up with TRBD1. Germline assignment: CDR1 SGHRS and CDR2 YFSETQ. This CDR3 comprises 15 residues. Trimming removed 2 bases from V and 1 base from J; junction bases left unmatched: 4. In DNA, the CDR3 is TGCGCCAGCAGCTTCTGGACAGGGGAGTCCTACGAGCAGTACTTC. It is translated as CASSFWTGESYEQYF.

Of note for this clone: Within the sample, other DNA sequences also encode this same CDR3. CDR3 sequence (DNA): TGTGCCAGCAGCAATGGGGAGGTCTATGAGCAGTTCTTC. This translates into CASSNGEVYEQFF. The chain combines TRBV27 with TRBJ2-1, with TRBD2 as a possible D gene (6 bases). The V gene lost 6 bases and the J gene lost 8 bases, with 14 bases spanning the gap. CDR1 MNHEY and CDR2 SMNVEV come from the germline V gene (reference sequence). This CDR3 region has 13 residues.

The V call is TRBV27, the J call TRBJ1-2, with 7 positions matching TRBD1. In germline, CDR1 is MNHEY, CDR2 SMNVEV (reference sequence). The CDR3 is 15 residues long. J was trimmed by 5 bases and V by 5 bases; bases with no gene match: 11. The CDR3 region has the DNA TGTGCCAGCAGTAGCGCGACCGGGACAGTATATGGCTACACCTTC. Translating it yields CASSSATGTVYGYTF.

The chain carries TRBV7-2 and TRBJ1-2, with D tentatively TRBD1 (5 bases). Looked up from germline, CDR1 is SGHTA and CDR2 is FQGNSA. CDR3 length: 15 residues. Trimming took 4 bases from V and 3 from J, leaving 15 bases between them. CDR3 bases: TGTGCCAGCAGCTCTCTAGCGGGAGGGGACTATGGCTACACCTTC. It is translated as CASSSLAGGDYGYTF.

This clone was seen a handful of times. The rearrangement links TRBV7-3 to TRBJ1-1; 7 bases are shared with TRBD1. This CDR3 is 13 amino acids long. J lost 6 bases, V lost 5 bases, and 6 bases had no gene match. Germline assignment: CDR1 SGHTA and CDR2 FQGTGA. The chain's CDR3 is CASSPTGAAEAFF. Here the CDR3 DNA reads TGTGCCAGCAGCCCAACAGGGGCGGCTGAAGCTTTCTTT.

The V and J genes are TRBV30 and TRBJ1-3, with TRBD1 matching over 9 bases. V was clipped by 1 base and J by 4 bases; unmatched bases: 8. Germline values: CDR1 GTSNPN, CDR2 SVGIG (reference sequence). There are 16 residues in the CDR3. The CDR3 DNA reads as TGTGCCTGGAGTGCTCCGAACAGGGGGCTAGGAAACACCATATATTTT. This sequence encodes CAWSAPNRGLGNTIYF.

This chain connects TRBV29-1 to TRBJ1-2, with 8 bases matching TRBD1. V dropped 3 bases and J dropped 5; count of bases not matched to a gene: 8. CDR1 is SQVTM, CDR2 ANQGSEA, per germline. CDR3 length: 14 residues. The CDR3 loop is CSVDSMGTGYGYTF. CDR3 sequence (DNA): TGCAGCGTTGATAGTATGGGGACAGGTTATGGCTACACCTTC.